This T cell receptor (beta chain) originates from a study of T cell changes during pregnancy in multiple sclerosis. This clone has just one count. Germline V lookup: CDR1 SGDLS, CDR2 YYNGEE. The CDR3 covers 16 residues. The V gene lost 0 bases and the J gene lost 3 bases, with 16 bases spanning the gap. Sequenced by immunoSEQ multiplex PCR; TCRdb stores in-frame clones only, minus some. In the table there are around 120,000 clones, approximately 90% of which are singletons. The specimen comprised peripheral blood, sampled after pregnancy. The TCR originated in a female donor with multiple sclerosis, enrolled in a pregnancy study. The chain employs TRBV9 and TRBJ2-7; TRBD2 might be the D (5 bases). As DNA, the CDR3 is TGTGCCAGCAGCGTAGGTTTGCCAGGACTTAACTACGAGCAGTACTTC. This translates into CASSVGLPGLNYEQYF.